This entry describes one TCR beta chain. Antigen specificity is unknown. This sample was included in a study of CD8+ T cells in alopecia areata. About the study: The study gave treated patients oral tofacitinib at 5 to 10 mg twice daily. Once tofacitinib had been taken for 6 to 18 months, 6 months off drug followed. Study-level findings and limits: TCR sharing was clearer in mice than between patients, perhaps partly owing to patient HLA diversity.

TCR sequencing used cDNA made by reverse transcription of extracted RNA. The data were produced by immunoSEQ multiplex PCR, yet TCRdb's version contains in-frame clones alone and is incomplete. This table has roughly 75,000 clones, under 75% appearing once. Separation by sorting yielded CD4+ and CD8+ T cells from PBMCs. Germline V CDR1 and CDR2: SQVTM, ANQGSEA. V dropped 1 base and J dropped 4 bases, with 12 bases sitting between them. CDR3 length equals 14 residues. This material consisted of CD8+ T cells sorted from blood, taken at week 0. The receptor was isolated from a human donor with alopecia areata. The chain has TRBV29-1 and TRBJ2-3; no clear D. For the CDR3, the DNA is TGCAGCGTTGAAGTCAGGAGAGAGGCAGATACGCAGTATTTT. Its protein is CSVEVRREADTQYF.